The entry that follows covers one T cell receptor beta chain sequence. Antigen unknown. This entry belongs to a study of T cell repertoires in cytomegalovirus infection. TCRdb re-called the reads with MiXCR, one entry per CDR3 protein. The sample consists of about 220,000 distinct CDR3 sequences, around two fifths of them appearing once. After removal of 5 bases from V and 8 bases from J, the junction contained 11 bases not matched to a gene. CDR3 length equals 16 residues. The gene calls are TRBV12-3 or TRBV12-4 and TRBJ1-4, with 10 bases identical to TRBD1. The sample here was CD8+ T cells from cultured PBMCs, taken from culture after CMV antigen stimulation. The source of this sequence is a human donor in good health (CMV status not recorded). Some clones in this sample may be carry-over from other donors' samples. CDR3 bases: TGTGCCAGCAGTCGGTTCTGGGACAGGGGAGCCGAAAAACTGTTTTTT. Amino acids: CASSRFWDRGAEKLFF.